This TCR beta chain was recorded in a study of blood T cell repertoires in COVID-19. The overall study: Samples of COVID-19 (acute and convalescent) were obtained from the United States, Italy and Spain. The cDNA or gDNA used as material had been derived from T cells, B-cell-depleted T cells, or PBMCs.

After removal of 3 bases from V and 1 base from J, the junction contained 2 bases not matched to a gene. The CDR3 has 14 amino acids. Germline V gives CDR1 SEHNR, CDR2 FQNEAQ (reference sequence). Remarks on this clone: The same CDR3 is also encoded by other DNA sequences in this sample.

Authors' processing steps: Scientists estimated how many nucleated cells there were by amplifying reference gene primers. Here immunoSEQ multiplex PCR was the method, and the copy in TCRdb shows in-frame clones only, minus some. The V and J calls and clone size were taken over from that table, and D and trimming were inferred from the DNA. Seen here are about 100,000 clones, around 88% observed once, and the top ten hold under 8%. This receptor was obtained from a man in his sixties with acute or convalescent COVID-19. The chain uses TRBV7-9 and TRBJ1-1; 7 nucleotides line up with TRBD1. The sequencing input was peripheral blood. Written as DNA, the CDR3 is TGTGCCAGCAGCTTGGGACAGCCGAACACTGAAGCTTTCTTT. The encoded protein is CASSLGQPNTEAFF.